Below are 8 T cell receptor beta chains sequenced from a single sample in a study of human T cells and chemical hapten exposure. Using its own MiXCR run on the RACE reads, TCRdb lists one record per CDR3 protein. The sample has some 100,000 distinct CDR3 sequences; 9.2% are singletons. Time point: patch test 2, 6 weeks after DPC sensitization. The treatment was: therapeutic diphenylcyclopropenone sensitization with weekly scalp DPC. The sample in question was whole blood, obtained in connection with sensitization to the hapten diphenylcyclopropenone (DPC). The receptors originated from a middle-aged woman with alopecia areata. Some clones in this sample may be carry-over from other donors' samples.

This clonotype was found many times. The V call is TRBV4-1, the J call TRBJ1-5, with D unclear. CDR3 length equals 14 residues. The ends were cut back, 4 bases at V and 0 bases at J, with 7 bases in the middle. Germline assignment: CDR1 MGHRA and CDR2 YSYEKL. In DNA form, the CDR3 reads TGCGCCAGCAGCCGAACTGATAGCAATCAGCCCCAGCATTTT. Translation gives CASSRTDSNQPQHF.

There are many counts of this clonotype. This sequence joins TRBV12-3 or TRBV12-4 and TRBJ1-5, with D possibly matching TRBD1 (6 bases). The CDR3 extends over 13 amino acids. V shed 5 bases and J shed 6 bases, with 11 bases lying between them. The CDR3 region is CASSQQGGQPQHF. The CDR3 DNA follows: TGTGCCAGCAGTCAACAGGGAGGTCAGCCCCAGCATTTT.

The chain uses TRBV29-1 and TRBJ1-1; tentative D call: TRBD1 (5 bases). The CDR3 runs 12 residues. In germline, CDR1 is SQVTM, CDR2 ANQGSEA. V was pared by 7 bases and J by 10 bases, with 19 bases between. This CDR3 is CSAQGTDRRAFF. Here the CDR3 DNA reads TGCAGCGCCCAAGGGACCGACAGACGAGCTTTCTTT.

V and J are TRBV7-2 and TRBJ1-1; D uncertain. The V end was cut by 5 bases, the J end by 2 bases, with 9 bases between. Germline CDR1 reads SGHTA; CDR2 reads FQGNSA. This CDR3 region has 13 residues. Here the CDR3 reads CASSRTRNTEAFF. CDR3 bases: TGTGCCAGCAGCCGAACGAGAAACACTGAAGCTTTCTTT.

This clonotype was observed at least ten times. CDR3 DNA: TGCGCCAGCAGCTTGGCCGGTAGCGGGGCAGATACGCAGTATTTT. Translating it yields CASSLAGSGADTQYF. The chain has TRBV5-1 and TRBJ2-3; TRBD2 matches at 8 bases. Germline V gives CDR1 SGHRS, CDR2 YFSETQ. The CDR3 loop spans 15 amino acids. J lost 4 bases, V lost 0 bases, and 4 bases had no gene match.

This clonotype was seen a handful of times. The chain couples TRBV7-2 to TRBJ2-2; maybe TRBD2 (6 bases). Germline-derived CDR1 and CDR2 are SGHTA and FQGNSA. V was cut by 4 bases and J by 1 base, with 7 bases left in between. The CDR3 length is 14 residues. The CDR3 nucleotides are TGTGCCAGCAGCTCGCGGGGGAACACCGGGGAGCTGTTTTTT. This encodes CASSSRGNTGELFF.

This clonotype was detected only a few times. This sequence joins TRBV7-8 and TRBJ1-5, with D hard to call. There are 17 residues in the CDR3. In germline, CDR1 is SGHVS, CDR2 FQNEAQ. Trimming removed 1 base at V and 0 bases at J, with 13 bases between. This CDR3 is CASSLELAGYSNQPQHF. In nucleotides, the CDR3 is TGTGCCAGCAGCTTAGAACTCGCGGGTTATAGCAATCAGCCCCAGCATTTT.

This clonotype has at least ten counts. This rearrangement joins TRBV5-4 to TRBJ2-1; TRBD2 matches at 8 bases. Germline trimming cut 5 bases from V and 2 bases from J; bases unmatched to any gene: 9. CDR1 and CDR2 (germline): SGHNT, YYREEE (reference sequence). The CDR3 extends over 16 amino acids. The CDR3 DNA is TGTGCCAGCAGTCAGGGAGAGCGGGGGCCCTACAATGAGCAGTTCTTC. Residues: CASSQGERGPYNEQFF.